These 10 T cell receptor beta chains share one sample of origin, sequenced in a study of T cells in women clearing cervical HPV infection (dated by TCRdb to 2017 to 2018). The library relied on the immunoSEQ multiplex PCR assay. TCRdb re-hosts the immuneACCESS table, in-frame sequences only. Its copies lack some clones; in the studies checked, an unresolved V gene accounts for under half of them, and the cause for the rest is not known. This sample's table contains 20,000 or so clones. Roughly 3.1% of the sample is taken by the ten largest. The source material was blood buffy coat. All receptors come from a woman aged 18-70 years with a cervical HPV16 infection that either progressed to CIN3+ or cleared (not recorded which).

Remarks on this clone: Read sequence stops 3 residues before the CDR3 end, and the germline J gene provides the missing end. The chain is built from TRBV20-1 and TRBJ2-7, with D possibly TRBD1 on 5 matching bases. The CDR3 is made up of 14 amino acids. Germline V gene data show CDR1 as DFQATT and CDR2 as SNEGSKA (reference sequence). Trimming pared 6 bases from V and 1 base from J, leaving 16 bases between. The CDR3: CSAQQDPRSYEQYF. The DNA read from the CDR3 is TGCAGTGCCCAACAGGATCCTAGATCCTACGAG.

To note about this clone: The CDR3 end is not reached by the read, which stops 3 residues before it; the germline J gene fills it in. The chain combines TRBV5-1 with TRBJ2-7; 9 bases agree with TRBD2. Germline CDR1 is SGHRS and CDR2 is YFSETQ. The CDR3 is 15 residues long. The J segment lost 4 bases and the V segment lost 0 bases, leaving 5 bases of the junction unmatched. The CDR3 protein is CASSLAASGKYEQYF. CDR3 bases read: TGCGCCAGCAGCTTGGCCGCTAGCGGGAAATACGAG.

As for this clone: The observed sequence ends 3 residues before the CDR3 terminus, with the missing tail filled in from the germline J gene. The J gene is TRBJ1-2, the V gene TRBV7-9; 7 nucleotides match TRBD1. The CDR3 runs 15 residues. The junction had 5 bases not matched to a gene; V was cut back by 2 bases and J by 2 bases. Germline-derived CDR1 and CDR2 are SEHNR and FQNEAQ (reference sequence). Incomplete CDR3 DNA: TGTGCCAGCAGCTTAAGGACAGGATCAAACTATGGC. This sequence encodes CASSLRTGSNYG. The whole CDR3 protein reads CASSLRTGSNYGYTF.

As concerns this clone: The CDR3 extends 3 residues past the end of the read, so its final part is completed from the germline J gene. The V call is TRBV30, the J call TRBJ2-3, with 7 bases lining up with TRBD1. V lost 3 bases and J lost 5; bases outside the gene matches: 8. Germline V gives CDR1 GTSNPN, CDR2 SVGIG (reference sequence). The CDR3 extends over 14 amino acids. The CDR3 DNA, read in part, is TGTGCCTGGAGCCTTAACAGGGGCGGAGATACG. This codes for CAWSLNRGGDT. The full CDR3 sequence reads CAWSLNRGGDTQYF.

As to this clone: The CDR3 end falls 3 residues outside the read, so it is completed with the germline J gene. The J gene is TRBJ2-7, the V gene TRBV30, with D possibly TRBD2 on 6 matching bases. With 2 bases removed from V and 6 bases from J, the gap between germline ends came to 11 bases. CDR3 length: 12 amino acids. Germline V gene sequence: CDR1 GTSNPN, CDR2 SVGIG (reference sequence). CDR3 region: CAWSPGGSEQYF. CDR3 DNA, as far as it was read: TGTGCCTGGAGTCCCGGGGGAAGCGAG.

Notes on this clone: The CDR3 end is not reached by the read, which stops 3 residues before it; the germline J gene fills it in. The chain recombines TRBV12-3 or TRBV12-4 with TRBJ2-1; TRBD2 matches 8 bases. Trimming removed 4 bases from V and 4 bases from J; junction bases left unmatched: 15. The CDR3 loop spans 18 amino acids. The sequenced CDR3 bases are TGTGCCAGCAGTTGGGGGCGACCAAGCGGGGGACATTACAATGAG. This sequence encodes CASSWGRPSGGHYNE. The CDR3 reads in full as CASSWGRPSGGHYNEQFF.

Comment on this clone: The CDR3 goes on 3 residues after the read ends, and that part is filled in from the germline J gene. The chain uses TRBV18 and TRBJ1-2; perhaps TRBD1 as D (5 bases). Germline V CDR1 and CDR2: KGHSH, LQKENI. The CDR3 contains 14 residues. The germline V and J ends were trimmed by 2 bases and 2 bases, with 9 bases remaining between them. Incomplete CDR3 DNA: TGTGCCAGCTCACCAAGCCAGGGAAACTATGGC. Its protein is CASSPSQGNYG. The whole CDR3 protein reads CASSPSQGNYGYTF.

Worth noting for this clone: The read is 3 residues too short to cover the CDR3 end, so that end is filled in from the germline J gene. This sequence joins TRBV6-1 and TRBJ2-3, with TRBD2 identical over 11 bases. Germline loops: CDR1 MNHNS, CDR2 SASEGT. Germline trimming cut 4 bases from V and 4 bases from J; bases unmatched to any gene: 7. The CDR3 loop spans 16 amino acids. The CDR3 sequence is CASSVPTSGSSDTQYF. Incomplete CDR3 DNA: TGTGCCAGCAGTGTCCCAACTAGCGGGAGTTCAGATACG.

The CDR3 bases that were read are TGTGCCAGCATTGGTTGGCCTTACACTGAA. It encodes CASIGWPYTE. The whole CDR3 region reads CASIGWPYTEAFF. The chain joins TRBV12-3 or TRBV12-4 to TRBJ1-1; D call uncertain. The CDR3 end lies 3 residues beyond the end of the read and is filled in from the germline J gene. The CDR3 sequence is 13 residues long. With 7 bases removed from V and 3 bases from J, the gap between germline ends came to 12 bases.

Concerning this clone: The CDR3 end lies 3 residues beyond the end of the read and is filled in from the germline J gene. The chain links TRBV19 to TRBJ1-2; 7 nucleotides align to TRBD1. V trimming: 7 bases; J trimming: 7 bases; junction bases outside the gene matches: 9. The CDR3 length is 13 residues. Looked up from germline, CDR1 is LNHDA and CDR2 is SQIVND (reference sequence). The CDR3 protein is CASTSWDSAGYTF. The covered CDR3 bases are TGTGCCAGTACCTCCTGGGACAGTGCTGGC. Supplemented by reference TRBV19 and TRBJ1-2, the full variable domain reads DGGITQSPKYLFRKEGQNVTLSCEQNLNHDAMYWYRQDPGQGLRLIYYSQIVNDFQKGDIAEGYSVSREKKESFPLTVTSAQKNPTAFYLCASTSWDSAGYTFGSGTRLTVV.